Following are 20 T cell receptor beta chains from one sample sequenced in a study of blood T cell repertoires in COVID-19. Sequencing was performed with immunoSEQ multiplex PCR; in TCRdb, only in-frame clones are kept and a portion is missing. This table has more than 95,000 clones, around nine tenths appearing once. Input material: peripheral blood. The receptors stem from a man aged 50-59 years with COVID-19, enrolled during active disease.

This chain uses TRBV12-5 with TRBJ1-1; TRBD1 might be the D (6 bases). Germline-derived CDR1 and CDR2 are LGHNT and FRNRAP. The V and J ends lost 1 base and 1 base respectively, with 7 bases between them. The CDR3 has 14 amino acids. In nucleotides, the CDR3 is TGTGCTAGTGGTTTGGACAGGGCGAACACTGAAGCTTTCTTT. This gives the protein CASGLDRANTEAFF.

The V call is TRBV5-1, the J call TRBJ2-3; 11 nucleotides line up with TRBD2. Unmatched junction bases numbered 11, after V lost 4 bases and J lost 4 bases. CDR3 length: 17 residues. CDR1 and CDR2 (germline): SGHRS, YFSETQ. Here the CDR3 reads CASSPTILAGAPDTQYF. For the CDR3, the DNA is TGCGCCAGCAGCCCAACCATACTAGCGGGAGCCCCAGATACGCAGTATTTT.

The chain has TRBV7-9 and TRBJ1-2, with D possibly TRBD1 on 6 matching bases. Germline V gives CDR1 SEHNR, CDR2 FQNEAQ (reference sequence). CDR3 length equals 14 residues. Trimming shortened V by 3 bases and J by 5 bases, and 13 bases separated the two germline ends. CDR3: CASSFSGDNYGYTF. The CDR3 coding sequence is TGTGCCAGCAGCTTTAGTGGGGACAATTATGGCTACACCTTC.

This sequence joins TRBV2 and TRBJ1-4; the D is unclear. This CDR3 region has 14 residues. Deletions cut 1 base from V and 5 bases from J, with 8 bases between. Germline-derived CDR1 and CDR2 are SNHLY and FYNNEI. CDR3: CASSEGGPNEKLFF. In nucleotides, the CDR3 is TGTGCCAGCAGTGAAGGAGGGCCAAATGAAAAACTGTTTTTT.

The chain recombines TRBV4-1 with TRBJ1-5, with 11 bases that match TRBD1. Germline-derived CDR1 and CDR2 are MGHRA and YSYEKL. The CDR3 sequence is 15 residues long. Trimming removed 4 bases from V and 7 bases from J; junction bases left unmatched: 6. CDR3 in amino acids: CASSPLGQGDQPQHF. The CDR3, as DNA: TGCGCCAGCAGCCCTCTGGGACAGGGGGACCAGCCCCAGCATTTT.

The J gene is TRBJ1-5, the V gene TRBV4-1, with D possibly being TRBD1 (5 bases). Trimming took 4 bases from V and 6 from J, leaving 10 bases between them. This CDR3 comprises 13 residues. CDR1 is MGHRA and CDR2 is YSYEKL in the germline V gene. CDR3 DNA sequence: TGCGCCAGCAGCCTGGGGGGGGGTCAGCCCCAGCATTTT. It is translated as CASSLGGGQPQHF.

This sequence joins TRBV19 and TRBJ2-2, with TRBD2 matching 13 bases. CDR3 length equals 16 residues. The germline V gene encodes CDR1 LNHDA and CDR2 SQIVND (reference sequence). Trimming removed 6 bases from V and 8 bases from J; junction bases left unmatched: 9. CDR3 residues: CASRIGTSGTGGELFF. The CDR3 coding sequence is TGTGCCAGTAGGATCGGGACTAGCGGGACGGGAGGGGAGCTGTTTTTT.

A remark on this clone: The junction does not match germline at one end; this may be a read error. V usage is TRBV2 and J usage is TRBJ1-2, with no clear D. The CDR3 contains 15 residues. CDR1 SNHLY and CDR2 FYNNEI come from the germline V gene. CDR3: CASSERDGLNNGYTF. In DNA, the CDR3 is TGTGCCAGCAGTGAGCGAGATGGGCTTAACAATGGCTACACCTTC.

The V call is TRBV11-2, the J call TRBJ1-3; no reliable D call. Germline CDR1 SGHAT, CDR2 FQNNGV. V lost 3 bases and J lost 0, with 9 bases in between. The length of the CDR3 is 15 residues. CDR3 DNA: TGTGCCAGCAGCTTTGATCAGCGCTCTGGAAACACCATATATTTT. Its translation is CASSFDQRSGNTIYF.

The chain joins TRBV6-2 or TRBV6-3 to TRBJ2-3, with TRBD2 matching over 9 bases. Germline V gene data show CDR1 as MNHEY and CDR2 as SVGEGT. With V trimmed by 0 bases and J by 4 bases, 14 bases remained unmatched. The CDR3 extends over 19 amino acids. The DNA for the CDR3 is TGTGCCAGCAGTTACTCACGACCAGGGGTAGCGGGAGCGGCAGATACGCAGTATTTT. Protein product: CASSYSRPGVAGAADTQYF.

CDR3 in DNA: TGTGCCAGCAGTAGGGGCGGAAAACGCACAGATACGCAGTATTTT. Protein product: CASSRGGKRTDTQYF. The chain uses TRBV6-5 and TRBJ2-3; weak D call: TRBD1 (5 bases). The germline V and J ends were trimmed by 5 bases and 1 base, with 13 bases remaining between them. Looked up from germline, CDR1 is MNHEY and CDR2 is SVGAGI. This CDR3 is built from 15 residues.

The V gene is TRBV14, the J gene TRBJ2-7; 7 positions agree with TRBD1. The germline V gene has CDR1 SGHDN and CDR2 FVKESK. The CDR3 has 14 residues. With 6 bases clipped from V and 0 bases from J, the junction kept 5 bases outside the gene matches. The CDR3 region has the DNA TGTGCCAGCAGACTGACAGGGCACTCCTACGAGCAGTACTTC. Translated: CASRLTGHSYEQYF.

The J gene is TRBJ1-2, the V gene TRBV28, with D possibly matching TRBD1 (5 bases). Trimming cost V 11 bases and J 3 bases, with 16 bases left between them. This CDR3 comprises 13 residues. Per the germline V gene, CDR1 is MDHEN and CDR2 is SYDVKM. CDR3 region: CAARQTRHYGYTF. CDR3 coding DNA: TGTGCCGCCCGACAGACGCGACACTATGGCTACACCTTC.

The chain employs TRBV28 and TRBJ2-3, with 8 bases lining up with TRBD1. Germline V gives CDR1 MDHEN, CDR2 SYDVKM. V gave up 6 bases and J gave up 4 bases; unmatched junction bases: 9. The CDR3 spans 15 residues. This chain's CDR3 is CASSPRTGWADTQYF. CDR3 nucleotides: TGTGCCAGCAGCCCTCGGACAGGGTGGGCAGATACGCAGTATTTT.

The chain combines TRBV5-1 with TRBJ2-7; TRBD2 matches at 10 bases. Germline CDR1 reads SGHRS; CDR2 reads YFSETQ. V lost 4 bases to trimming and J lost 0 bases; unmatched junction nucleotides: 4. CDR3 length: 15 amino acids. Here the CDR3 reads CASSPGTSDSYEQYF. CDR3 in DNA: TGCGCCAGCAGCCCCGGGACTAGCGACTCCTACGAGCAGTACTTC.

The gene calls are TRBV2 and TRBJ1-1, with D perhaps TRBD1 (6 bases). The CDR3 totals 11 residues. V was clipped by 8 bases and J by 10 bases, with 14 bases between them. Per the germline V gene, CDR1 is SNHLY and CDR2 is FYNNEI. In DNA, the CDR3 is TGTGCCAGCGCAGGGGATCGGGTAGCTTTCTTT. Translated, it gives CASAGDRVAFF.

J is TRBJ1-2 and V is TRBV30, with D perhaps TRBD1 (5 bases). The CDR3 spans 13 residues. Per germline, CDR1 GTSNPN and CDR2 SVGIG (reference sequence). Between the trimmed V and J ends, which lost 1 base and 6 bases, there was a span of 12 bases. The CDR3 DNA sequence: TGTGCCTGGAGTGGGGGACTGGGTCATGGCTACACCTTC. It encodes CAWSGGLGHGYTF.

V gene TRBV6-6 combines with J gene TRBJ1-2; D call uncertain. Looked up from germline, CDR1 is MNHNY and CDR2 is SVGAGI (reference sequence). The CDR3 extends over 13 amino acids. V lost 2 bases and J 4 bases, leaving 8 bases between the germline ends. CDR3 sequence: CASSYRDSYGYTF. The DNA of the CDR3 is TGTGCCAGCAGTTACCGAGATAGCTATGGCTACACCTTC.

The chain combines TRBV19 with TRBJ2-1, with D possibly being TRBD1 (6 bases). V was cut by 5 bases and J by 0 bases, with 17 bases left in between. In germline, CDR1 is LNHDA, CDR2 SQIVND (reference sequence). This CDR3 comprises 17 residues. This CDR3 reads CASSLQGVPSSYNEQFF. As DNA, the CDR3 is TGTGCCAGTAGTCTACAGGGAGTCCCGAGCTCCTACAATGAGCAGTTCTTC.

The genes are TRBV9 and TRBJ2-2, with 8 positions matching TRBD2. The V gene's germline CDR1 is SGDLS and CDR2 YYNGEE. This CDR3 has 16 amino acids. Trimming at V came to 0 bases and at J to 2 bases, leaving 3 bases not matched to a gene. The CDR3 bases are TGTGCCAGCAGCGTAGCGGCGGGAGGTAACACCGGGGAGCTGTTTTTT. This gives the protein CASSVAAGGNTGELFF.